This TCR beta chain was captured by sequencing in a study of early T cells in non-severe SARS-CoV-2 infection. Study overall: Sequencing of unsorted whole blood was done on bulk RNA, leaving chains unpaired.

This clonotype was recorded many times. Individual cDNA molecules each received unique molecular identifiers attached to them. In TCRdb, the 5' RACE reads were re-called with MiXCR into one record per CDR3 protein. Of 35,000 to 45,000 distinct CDR3 sequences in the sample, about 5.7% were seen once. CDR3 size: 12 residues. The V gene's germline CDR1 is MNHEY and CDR2 SVGEGT. V was pared by 5 bases and J by 8 bases, with 12 bases between. The V and J genes are TRBV6-2 or TRBV6-3 and TRBJ1-2; D is unresolved. The TCR sequence derives from an adult who was a healthcare worker with PCR-confirmed SARS-CoV-2 infection or an uninfected control (not recorded which). This specimen consisted of whole blood, obtained at baseline. In DNA form, the CDR3 reads TGTGCCAGCAGTACCCCGGGGAGCGGCTACACCTTC. Protein: CASSTPGSGYTF.